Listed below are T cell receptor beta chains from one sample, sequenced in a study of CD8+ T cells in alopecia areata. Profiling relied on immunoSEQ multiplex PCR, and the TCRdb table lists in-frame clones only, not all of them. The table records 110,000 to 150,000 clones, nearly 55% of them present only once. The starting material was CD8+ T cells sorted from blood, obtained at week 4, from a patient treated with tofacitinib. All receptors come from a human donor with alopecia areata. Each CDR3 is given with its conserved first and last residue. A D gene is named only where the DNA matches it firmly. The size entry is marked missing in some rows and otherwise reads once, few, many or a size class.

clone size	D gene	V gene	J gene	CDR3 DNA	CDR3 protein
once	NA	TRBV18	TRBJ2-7	TGTGCCAGCTCAAACAGGGACTCCTACGAGCAGTACTTC	CASSNRDSYEQYF
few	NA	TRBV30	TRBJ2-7	TGTGCCTGGAGTGGTACAGCTTACGAGCAGTACTTC	CAWSGTAYEQYF
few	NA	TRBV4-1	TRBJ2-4	TGCGCCAGCAGCCAGGTGGGGATAGACATTCAGTACTTC	CASSQVGIDIQYF
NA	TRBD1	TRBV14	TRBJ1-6	TGTGCCAGCAGCGGACGGGACAGGCTAAATTCACCCCTCCACTTT	CASSGRDRLNSPLHF
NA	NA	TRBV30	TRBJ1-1	TGTGCCTGGGGTATAGATGTAAACACTGAAGCTTTCTTT	CAWGIDVNTEAFF
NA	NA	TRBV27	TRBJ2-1	TGTGCCAGCCGGGGGAGGGACAGCTCCTACAATGAGCAGTTCTTC	CASRGRDSSYNEQFF
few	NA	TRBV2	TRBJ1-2	TGTGCCAGCAGTGAAGCCCCGTCCCTGCATAACTATGGCTACACCTTC	CASSEAPSLHNYGYTF
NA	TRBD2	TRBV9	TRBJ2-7	TGTGCCAGCAGCGTAGGGACTAGCTACGAGCAGTACTTC	CASSVGTSYEQYF
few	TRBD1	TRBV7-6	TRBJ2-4	TGTGCCAGCAGCCCCGGACAGGGCACAAGTGCCAAAAACATTCAGTACTTC	CASSPGQGTSAKNIQYF
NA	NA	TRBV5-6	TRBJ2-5	TGTGCCAGCAGCTTGGAATTGGAAGTTAAGGTCTCCCAGTACTTC	CASSLELEVKVSQYF
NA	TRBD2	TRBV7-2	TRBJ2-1	TGTGCCAGCAGCTTAGTCGCGGGGGGGCCGGCTCGTGAGCAGTTCTTC	CASSLVAGGPAREQFF
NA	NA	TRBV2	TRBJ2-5	TGTGCCAGCCGGGCCGCGGAGACCCAGTACTTC	CASRAAETQYF
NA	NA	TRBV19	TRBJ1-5	TGTGCCAGTAGTATCAGGGACAGCAATCAGCCCCAGCATTTT	CASSIRDSNQPQHF
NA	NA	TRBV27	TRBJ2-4	TGTGCCAGCATATCAAGATTAAACATTCAGTACTTC	CASISRLNIQYF
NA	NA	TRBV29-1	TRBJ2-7	TGCAGCGTTGACATAGGACAGTCCTACGAGCAGTACTTC	CSVDIGQSYEQYF
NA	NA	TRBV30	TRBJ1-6	TGTGCCGGAACCGGGACGGAGAATTCACCCCTCCACTTT	CAGTGTENSPLHF
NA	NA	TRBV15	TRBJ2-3	TGTGCCACCAGCTTCCCTCGAAGTAGCACAGATACGCAGTATTTT	CATSFPRSSTDTQYF
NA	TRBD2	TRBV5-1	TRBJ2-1	TGCGCCAGCAGCTTGGCCCGGGGGGGCTCCTACAATGAGCAGTTCTTC	CASSLARGGSYNEQFF
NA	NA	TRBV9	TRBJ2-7	TGTGCCAGCAGCGTAGGGGGACTTAGCCCTTCCTACGAGCAGTACTTC	CASSVGGLSPSYEQYF
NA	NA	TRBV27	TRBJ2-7	TGTGCCAGCGGCCACAACGAGCAGTACTTC	CASGHNEQYF
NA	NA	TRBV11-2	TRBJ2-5	TGTGCCAGCAGCCTTGGATTGGGGGCTGGTGAGACCCAGTACTTC	CASSLGLGAGETQYF
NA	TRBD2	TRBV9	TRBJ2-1	TGTGCCAGCAGCCCACTAGCGGGGGCCCACAATGAGCAGTTCTTC	CASSPLAGAHNEQFF
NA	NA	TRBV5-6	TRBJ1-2	TGTGCCAGCAGCTTGGGATCTCCTCCTGGAGGCTACACCTTC	CASSLGSPPGGYTF
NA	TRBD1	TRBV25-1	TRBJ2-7	TGTGCCAGCAGTGAGGTGGCAGGGACAGACGAGCAGTACTTC	CASSEVAGTDEQYF
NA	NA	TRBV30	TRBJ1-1	TGTGCCTGGAACACCCTCGAGGAACGTAGCTCCTGGGCTTTCTTT	CAWNTLEERSSWAFF
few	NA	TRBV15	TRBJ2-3	TGTGCCACCAGCAGTGGGAGACAGTTGCGCACACATACGCAGTATTTT	CATSSGRQLRTHTQYF
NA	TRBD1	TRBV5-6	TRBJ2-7	TGTGCCAGCAGCGCATTGACAGGGGGCGACGAGCAGTACTTC	CASSALTGGDEQYF